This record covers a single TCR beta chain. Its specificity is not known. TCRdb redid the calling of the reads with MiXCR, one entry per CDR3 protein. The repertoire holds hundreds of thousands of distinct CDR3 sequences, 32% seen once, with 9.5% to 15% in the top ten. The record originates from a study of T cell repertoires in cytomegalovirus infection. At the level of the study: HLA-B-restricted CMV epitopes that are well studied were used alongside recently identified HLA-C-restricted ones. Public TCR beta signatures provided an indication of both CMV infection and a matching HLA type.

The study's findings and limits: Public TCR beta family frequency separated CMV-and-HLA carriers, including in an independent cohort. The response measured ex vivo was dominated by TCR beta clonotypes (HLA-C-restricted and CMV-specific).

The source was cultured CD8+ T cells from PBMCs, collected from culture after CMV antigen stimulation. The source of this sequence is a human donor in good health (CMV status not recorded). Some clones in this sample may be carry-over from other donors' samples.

The DNA of the CDR3 is TGTGCCAGCAGCTTAGTAGCGGGGCCTACCTACAATGAGCAGTTCTTC. Amino acids: CASSLVAGPTYNEQFF. The chain links TRBV11-2 to TRBJ2-1, with 8 bases lining up with TRBD2. V was pared by 1 base and J by 2 bases, with 4 bases of the junction left unmatched. This CDR3 has 16 residues. Germline CDR1 SGHAT, CDR2 FQNNGV. The variable domain in full, completed from reference TRBV11-2 and TRBJ2-1, reads EAGVAQSPRYKIIEKRQSVAFWCNPISGHATLYWYQQILGQGPKLLIQFQNNGVVDDSQLPKDRFSAERLKGVDSTLKIQPAKLEDSAVYLCASSLVAGPTYNEQFFGPGTRLTVL.